Following are 31 T cell receptor beta chains from one sample sequenced in a study. MiXCR was run by TCRdb on the RT-PCR reads, yielding one entry per CDR3 protein. The repertoire consists of 550,000 to 750,000 distinct CDR3 sequences, with 12% to 15% occurring once and the leading ten covering around 3.3%. Material for sequencing was memory CD4+ T cells from blood. All receptors come from a female donor in good health, serving as a healthy control.

The V gene is TRBV4-1, the J gene TRBJ1-1; possibly TRBD1 for D (5 bases). CDR3 size: 15 residues. V was trimmed by 2 bases and J by 0 bases, leaving 10 bases between them. Germline V gene data show CDR1 as MGHRA and CDR2 as YSYEKL. CDR3 DNA sequence: TGCGCCAGCAGCCAAACCGGGACCATGAACACTGAAGCTTTCTTT. Its translation is CASSQTGTMNTEAFF.

This clonotype was counted many times. The chain has TRBV5-1 and TRBJ2-2; no clear D. The germline CDR1 and CDR2 sequences are SGHRS and YFSETQ. This CDR3 spans 14 amino acids. V was cut by 5 bases and J by 2 bases, with 10 bases left in between. CDR3 amino acids: CASRVMSNTGELFF. The CDR3 coding sequence is TGCGCCAGCAGAGTAATGAGTAACACCGGGGAGCTGTTTTTT.

Only a few counts were recorded for this clonotype. At one end, the junction sequence differs from germline, possibly due to a read error. The genes are TRBV7-7 and TRBJ2-1; D remains unclear. CDR1 and CDR2 (germline): SSHAT, FNYEAQ (reference sequence). The CDR3 length is 14 residues. The CDR3 sequence is CASSLDSGYNEQFF. Here the CDR3 DNA reads TGTGCTAGCAGCTTAGACTCAGGCTACAATGAGCAGTTCTTC.

The genes are TRBV30 and TRBJ1-1; weak D call: TRBD1 (6 bases). CDR3 length: 13 residues. CDR1 GTSNPN and CDR2 SVGIG come from the germline V gene (reference sequence). Trimming shortened V by 6 bases and J by 7 bases, and 18 bases separated the two germline ends. CDR3 region: CACPKEGGVEAFF. DNA of the CDR3: TGTGCCTGCCCGAAGGAGGGGGGCGTTGAAGCTTTCTTT.

This clonotype was detected a few times. The J gene is TRBJ2-3, the V gene TRBV2; D possibly corresponds to TRBD1 (6 bases). The CDR3 runs to 12 residues. CDR1 is SNHLY and CDR2 is FYNNEI in the germline V gene. The V gene lost 8 bases and the J gene lost 3 bases, with 9 bases spanning the gap. CDR3 sequence: CASETGTDTQYF. The CDR3 DNA sequence: TGTGCCAGCGAAACAGGGACAGATACGCAGTATTTT.

V is TRBV20-1 and J is TRBJ2-1; TRBD2 agrees at 10 bases. V was pared by 1 base and J by 0 bases, with 15 bases of the junction left unmatched. CDR1 and CDR2 (germline): DFQATT, SNEGSKA (reference sequence). This CDR3 comprises 20 residues. CDR3 in amino acids: CSARVSLGLADLSSYNEQFF. The CDR3 DNA reads as TGCAGTGCTAGAGTGTCACTCGGACTAGCGGATCTGAGCTCCTACAATGAGCAGTTCTTC.

This clonotype was detected only a few times. The chain is built from TRBV28 and TRBJ2-7; 9 bases are shared with TRBD2. Germline CDR1 is MDHEN and CDR2 is SYDVKM. The CDR3 totals 15 residues. V was pared by 4 bases and J by 3 bases, with 7 bases of the junction left unmatched. As DNA, the CDR3 is TGTGCCAGCAGTTCAATAGCGGGAGTGGTCTACGAGCAGTACTTC. It yields the protein CASSSIAGVVYEQYF.

This chain links TRBV5-1 with TRBJ2-3; 7 bases align to TRBD1. Germline V lookup: CDR1 SGHRS, CDR2 YFSETQ. After removal of 3 bases from V and 1 base from J, the junction contained 8 bases not matched to a gene. The CDR3 is 16 amino acids. Here the CDR3 reads CASSSEWTGGTDTQYF. The DNA for the CDR3 is TGCGCCAGCAGCTCGGAATGGACAGGAGGCACAGATACGCAGTATTTT. Based on the CDR3 plus reference TRBV5-1 and TRBJ2-3, the full variable domain is KAGVTQTPRYLIKTRGQQVTLSCSPISGHRSVSWYQQTPGQGLQFLFEYFSETQRNKGNFPGRFSGRQFSNSRSEMNVSTLELGDSALYLCASSSEWTGGTDTQYFGPGTRLTVL.

In this sample, this clonotype turned up a few times. J is TRBJ2-7 and V is TRBV5-6; D may be TRBD2 (5 bases). V shed 0 bases and J shed 0 bases, with 7 bases lying between them. The germline V gene has CDR1 SGHDT and CDR2 YYEEEE. The CDR3 runs 14 residues. For the CDR3, the DNA is TGTGCCAGCAGCTTGGCTAGCCACTCCTACGAGCAGTACTTC. Residues: CASSLASHSYEQYF.

In its sample, this clonotype was seen many times. The CDR3 DNA is TGTGCCAGCAGCGTAGGATTAGCCGAGGGGGGTGAAGAGACCCAGTACTTC. Its translation: CASSVGLAEGGEETQYF. The rearrangement uses TRBV9 and TRBJ2-5; D possibly matches TRBD1 or TRBD2 (6 bases each). Deletions cut 0 bases from V and 3 bases from J, with 18 bases between. The germline V gene has CDR1 SGDLS and CDR2 YYNGEE. The CDR3 runs to 17 residues.

This clonotype was picked up a small number of times. This rearrangement joins TRBV5-1 to TRBJ2-7; 9 bases align to TRBD1. V gave up 1 base and J gave up 2 bases; unmatched junction bases: 1. The CDR3 has 14 residues. Germline CDR1 is SGHRS and CDR2 is YFSETQ. CDR3 sequence (DNA): TGCGCCAGCAGCTTGAGGGACAGGGCCTACGAGCAGTACTTC. It translates to CASSLRDRAYEQYF. Variable domain in full (rest from reference TRBV5-1 and TRBJ2-7): KAGVTQTPRYLIKTRGQQVTLSCSPISGHRSVSWYQQTPGQGLQFLFEYFSETQRNKGNFPGRFSGRQFSNSRSEMNVSTLELGDSALYLCASSLRDRAYEQYFGPGTRLTVT.

Ten or more counts support this clonotype. The CDR3 coding sequence is TGCAGTGCTAAACACCCTCCGAAGGCAGACTACTACAATGAGCAGTTCTTC. It encodes CSAKHPPKADYYNEQFF. This chain joins TRBV20-1 and TRBJ2-1; tentatively, D is TRBD2 (5 bases). Germline V gene sequence: CDR1 DFQATT, CDR2 SNEGSKA (reference sequence). There are 17 residues in the CDR3. V gave up 4 bases and J gave up 3 bases, with 22 bases separating them.

Points on this clonotype: A clone one base away is much larger, so this may be a read error. The CDR3 DNA reads as TGTGCCACCACACCCCTGGGCACCTTC. Its protein product is CATTPLGTF. The chain has TRBV7-2 and TRBJ1-2; D gene unclear. With 10 bases removed from V and 13 bases from J, the gap between germline ends came to 13 bases. The CDR3 sequence is 9 residues long. CDR1 and CDR2 (germline): SGHTA, FQGNSA.

The genes are TRBV7-2 and TRBJ2-7; 7 bases are shared with TRBD1. CDR3 length equals 13 residues. The V and J ends lost 6 bases and 5 bases, in that order; junction bases with no gene match: 7. Germline loops: CDR1 SGHTA, CDR2 FQGNSA. CDR3 in DNA: TGTGCCAGCAGACGACAGGGCTTTCACGAGCAGTACTTC. Residues: CASRRQGFHEQYF.

This clonotype was counted ten times or more. The chain recombines TRBV11-1 with TRBJ2-5; the D is unclear. Between the trimmed V and J ends, which lost 1 base and 5 bases, there was a span of 8 bases. The CDR3 length is 13 residues. The germline CDR1 and CDR2 sequences are SGHAT and FQDESV (reference sequence). The CDR3 spells CASSLGVRETQYF. CDR3 DNA sequence: TGTGCCAGCAGCTTAGGGGTCCGGGAGACCCAGTACTTC.

The gene calls are TRBV19 and TRBJ2-1; 8 bases match TRBD2. CDR1 LNHDA and CDR2 SQIVND come from the germline V gene (reference sequence). The CDR3 extends over 15 amino acids. The ends lost 4 bases at V and 4 bases at J; junction bases unmatched: 6. Here the CDR3 reads CASSTFSGIYNEQFF. For the CDR3, the DNA is TGTGCCAGTAGTACGTTTAGCGGGATATACAATGAGCAGTTCTTC.

V is TRBV2 and J is TRBJ2-1; TRBD1 matches at 7 bases. CDR1 is SNHLY and CDR2 is FYNNEI in the germline V gene. Losses at the gene ends were 7 bases for V and 10 bases for J; bases not matched to a gene: 13. The CDR3 covers 14 residues. CDR3 loop: CASIYLRGLEEQFF. The CDR3 bases are TGTGCCAGCATTTACCTTAGGGGGCTAGAAGAGCAGTTCTTC.

The chain is built from TRBV6-2 or TRBV6-3 and TRBJ2-7; 12 nucleotides align to TRBD2. CDR3 size: 16 residues. The germline gives CDR1 MNHEY, CDR2 SVGEGT. V shed 5 bases and J 4 bases; nucleotides not matched to a gene: 9. In nucleotides, the CDR3 is TGTGCCAGCAGTCTGCGACTAGCGGGAGCACGATACGAGCAGTACTTC. Translated: CASSLRLAGARYEQYF.

The genes are TRBV11-2 and TRBJ1-1, with 7 bases that match TRBD1. Germline-derived CDR1 and CDR2 are SGHAT and FQNNGV. CDR3 length equals 14 residues. The V segment lost 3 bases and the J segment 3 bases; nucleotides outside the gene matches: 4. The CDR3 bases are TGTGCCAGCAGCTTTAACAGGGGATACACTGAAGCTTTCTTT. Translated, it gives CASSFNRGYTEAFF.

The chain carries TRBV5-1 and TRBJ1-1, with a weak D call TRBD1 (5 bases). Looked up from germline, CDR1 is SGHRS and CDR2 is YFSETQ. Trimming took 0 bases from V and 7 from J, leaving 13 bases between them. This CDR3 spans 14 amino acids. Here the CDR3 reads CASSLVTGLYEAFF. As DNA, the CDR3 is TGCGCCAGCAGCTTGGTAACAGGATTGTATGAAGCTTTCTTT.

The genes are TRBV6-2 or TRBV6-3 and TRBJ2-1; 7 nucleotides agree with TRBD2. The CDR3 contains 13 residues. Losses at the gene ends were 6 bases for V and 8 bases for J; bases not matched to a gene: 7. Germline values: CDR1 MNHEY, CDR2 SVGEGT. The CDR3 is CASSHWGGYEQFF. As DNA, the CDR3 is TGTGCCAGCAGCCACTGGGGGGGGTATGAGCAGTTCTTC.

The V and J genes are TRBV9 and TRBJ1-4, with no clear D. The V and J ends lost 4 bases and 8 bases respectively, with 21 bases between them. Germline V CDR1 and CDR2: SGDLS, YYNGEE. The CDR3 runs 16 residues. CDR3 amino acids: CASSPRSGRAYEKLFF. The CDR3 nucleotides read TGTGCCAGCAGCCCCCGATCGGGGAGGGCGTACGAAAAACTGTTTTTT.

At least ten counts were recorded for this clonotype. The J gene is TRBJ2-5, the V gene TRBV20-1, with TRBD1 identical over 9 bases. The J segment lost 4 bases and the V segment lost 6 bases, leaving 6 bases of the junction unmatched. The CDR3 covers 13 residues. The germline V gene has CDR1 DFQATT and CDR2 SNEGSKA (reference sequence). CDR3 loop: CSAPTGGGETQYF. The CDR3, as DNA: TGCAGTGCCCCGACAGGGGGAGGAGAGACCCAGTACTTC.

This clonotype was found many times. The V and J genes are TRBV5-1 and TRBJ2-1; 13 bases match TRBD2. The germline V gene has CDR1 SGHRS and CDR2 YFSETQ. V lost 0 bases to trimming and J lost 10 bases; unmatched junction nucleotides: 4. CDR3 length equals 15 residues. The CDR3: CASSLELAGGAEQFF. The CDR3 DNA follows: TGCGCCAGCAGCTTGGAACTAGCGGGAGGGGCGGAGCAGTTCTTC. The entire variable domain, with the rest obtained from reference TRBV5-1 and TRBJ2-1, is as follows: KAGVTQTPRYLIKTRGQQVTLSCSPISGHRSVSWYQQTPGQGLQFLFEYFSETQRNKGNFPGRFSGRQFSNSRSEMNVSTLELGDSALYLCASSLELAGGAEQFFGPGTRLTVL.

This clonotype was counted many times. V usage is TRBV7-3 and J usage is TRBJ2-2; D is uncertain. Trimming removed 8 bases at V and 2 bases at J, with 6 bases between. The CDR3 sequence is 12 residues long. Per germline, CDR1 SGHTA and CDR2 FQGTGA. The CDR3 loop is CASGRNTGELFF. The DNA for the CDR3 is TGTGCCAGCGGGCGCAACACCGGGGAGCTGTTTTTT.

This clonotype came up many times. The CDR3 is CASRTGAGGEQFF. In nucleotides, the CDR3 is TGTGCCAGCAGAACAGGGGCAGGGGGTGAGCAGTTCTTC. The gene calls are TRBV6-5 and TRBJ2-1; 7 bases match TRBD1. Per the germline V gene, CDR1 is MNHEY and CDR2 is SVGAGI. The CDR3 consists of 13 residues. The J segment lost 9 bases and the V segment lost 6 bases, leaving 8 bases of the junction unmatched.

This clonotype was detected many times. V and J are TRBV7-9 and TRBJ2-1; D gene uncertain. The germline gives CDR1 SEHNR, CDR2 FQNEAQ (reference sequence). Trimming stripped 5 bases from V and 5 bases from J, with 19 bases between. The CDR3 consists of 16 residues. CDR3 sequence: CASSGALGANNNEQFF. The CDR3 region has the DNA TGTGCCAGCAGCGGCGCCCTAGGAGCCAACAACAATGAGCAGTTCTTC.

This clonotype was seen ten or more times. The CDR3 coding sequence is TGTGCCAGCAGTGAAGCGAGACGGACAGTGCCCGGGGAGCTGTTTTTT. It translates to CASSEARRTVPGELFF. The V and J genes are TRBV6-1 and TRBJ2-2, with TRBD1 as a possible D gene (6 bases). Germline V gives CDR1 MNHNS, CDR2 SASEGT. The CDR3 covers 16 residues. The ends were cut back, 0 bases at V and 6 bases at J, with 14 bases in the middle.

This chain uses TRBV12-5 with TRBJ2-2, with D perhaps being TRBD1 or TRBD2 (5 bases each). V was pared by 5 bases and J by 4 bases, with 17 bases between. Germline V gives CDR1 LGHNT, CDR2 FRNRAP. The CDR3 runs 16 residues. CDR3 sequence (DNA): TGTGCTAGTGGTACCCAGGTCGGGGCTGGCACCGGGGAGCTGTTTTTT. This gives the protein CASGTQVGAGTGELFF.

This clonotype was counted only a few times. The J gene is TRBJ2-1, the V gene TRBV3-1; possible D gene TRBD2, 6 bases. Germline assignment: CDR1 LGHDT and CDR2 YNNKEL (reference sequence). V shed 3 bases and J shed 8 bases, with 14 bases lying between them. The CDR3 is made up of 14 amino acids. CDR3 residues: CASSHLTRFDEQFF. CDR3 DNA: TGTGCCAGCAGCCACCTGACTAGATTCGATGAGCAGTTCTTC.

The chain links TRBV5-1 to TRBJ1-2; D remains ambiguous. Germline CDR1 and CDR2: SGHRS and YFSETQ. CDR3 length equals 13 residues. V lost 4 bases, J lost 7 bases, and 14 bases lay in between. The CDR3 nucleotides are TGCGCCAGCAGCCTCAACAGTGGTAGTGGCTACACCTTC. It yields the protein CASSLNSGSGYTF.